This T cell receptor beta chain originates from a study of shared clonotypes between healthy human individuals. General study results and limits: Large sequencing depth failed to make sorted-subset sequencing complete, rarefaction showed. Clonotype sharing levels among donors were expected to vary with sequencing depth.

This table comes from immunoSEQ multiplex PCR, and its TCRdb copy is limited to in-frame clones, with some not included. Of approximately 1,500,000 clones in the sample, approximately 98% are singletons; the top ten hold less than 0.55%. As for this clone: Its specificity is not known.

Caucasian adults living in Nashville, Tennessee, provided all samples. The authors divided CD4+ cells into CD45RA+ naive and CD45RA-negative memory subsets. The specimen sequenced was naive CD4+ T cells sorted from blood. Subset here: CD45RA+ positively selected. The TCR was taken from a man between 25 and 39 years old in good health.

CDR3 nucleotides: TGTGCCAGCTCACCCAGACAGGGAACTAATGAAAAACTGTTTTTT. Its protein is CASSPRQGTNEKLFF. V gene TRBV18 combines with J gene TRBJ1-4; TRBD1 matches at 7 bases. Germline trimming cut 3 bases from V and 1 base from J; bases unmatched to any gene: 2. Germline V gives CDR1 KGHSH, CDR2 LQKENI. The CDR3 consists of 15 residues.